The 8 T cell receptor beta chains given below trace back to one sample, sequenced in a study of CXCR3-negative and CXCR3-positive naive CD8 T cells. Notes on the study in general: For CXCR3-positive naive cells, TRB CDR3s were more hydrophobic than those of CXCR3-negative naive cells.

No antigen is known for these receptors. UMI labels and 5' RACE were used to prepare the TRB cDNA libraries. TCRdb re-called the 5' RACE reads, yielding one record per CDR3 amino acid sequence without DNA. The table gives fewer than 90,000 distinct CDR3 sequences; the top ten clones make up roughly 0.64% of it. Sequenced material: naive CXCR3+ CD8+ T cells from blood. As to subset: CD45RO-CCR7+CD27+CD95- naive CD8+ T cells expressing CXCR3 (TNR3+). The origin of the receptors is a human donor in good health. Some clones in this sample may be carry-over from other donors' samples.

This chain links TRBV7-9 with TRBJ2-5; absent DNA, TCRdb's TRBD1 call cannot be checked. Germline CDR1 SEHNR, CDR2 FQNEAQ (reference sequence). The CDR3 is 14 amino acids. The CDR3 is CASSLMGVRETQYF.

J is TRBJ2-1 and V is TRBV28; TCRdb picks TRBD2, but there is no DNA to check that call. The CDR3 covers 18 residues. The germline CDR1 and CDR2 sequences are MDHEN and SYDVKM. CDR3 amino acids: CASSSLYLTSGGGGEQFF. Variable domain in full (rest from reference TRBV28 and TRBJ2-1): DVKVTQSSRYLVKRTGEKVFLECVQDMDHENMFWYRQDPGLGLRLIYFSYDVKMKEKGDIPEGYSVSREKKERFSLILESASTNQTSMYLCASSSLYLTSGGGGEQFFGPGTRLTVL.

The V gene is TRBV2, the J gene TRBJ1-5. The CDR3 runs 11 residues. In germline, CDR1 is SNHLY, CDR2 FYNNEI. The CDR3 sequence is CASSGDQPQHF.

The gene calls are TRBV20-1 and TRBJ1-5; TCRdb's assignment of TRBD1 cannot be checked, as there is no DNA. This CDR3 contains 14 residues. Germline values: CDR1 DFQATT, CDR2 SNEGSKA (reference sequence). The CDR3 sequence is CSASLQGGRQPQHF.

The rearrangement uses TRBV29-1 and TRBJ2-3; the TCRdb D gene call, TRBD2, has no DNA to confirm it. Germline values: CDR1 SQVTM, CDR2 ANQGSEA. This CDR3 contains 13 residues. CDR3 sequence reads: CSVGVGTTDTQYF.

The chain links TRBV28 to TRBJ2-7; TCRdb's D call, TRBD1, is unchecked because there is no DNA. The V gene's germline CDR1 is MDHEN and CDR2 SYDVKM. This CDR3 is built from 14 residues. The CDR3 region is CASTTGTGTYEQYF.

The chain links TRBV5-1 to TRBJ2-3; TCRdb names TRBD1, which stays unverified in the absence of DNA. The CDR3 covers 17 residues. From germline, CDR1 is SGHRS and CDR2 YFSETQ. The CDR3 loop reads CASSPPGARMSTDTQYF.

V gene TRBV10-3 combines with J gene TRBJ2-4; TCRdb reports TRBD2, a call that lacks DNA to check it against. From germline, CDR1 is ENHRY and CDR2 SYGVKD. This CDR3 spans 18 amino acids. CDR3 protein: CAISESRTSGGSDDIQYF.